This T cell receptor (beta chain) derives from a study of CD8 T cells in ankylosing spondylitis (dated 2017 in TCRdb). Study-wide context: The study set out to find disease-linked TCR variants by profiling T cell receptor beta repertoires in ankylosing spondylitis patients and healthy donors. The full study cohort comprised about 23 ankylosing spondylitis patients and about a hundred healthy donors. Peripheral blood samples were taken, and synovial fluid was additionally collected from ankylosing spondylitis patients.

The V end loses 1 base and the J end loses 5 bases, and a stretch of 14 bases separates them. The CDR3, from cysteine to phenylalanine, totals 15 residues. Only CDR3 DNA is held: 45 bases, read in frame from base 1. Taken from the germline V gene, the CDR1 and CDR2 loops are SGHTA and FQGNSA. This clonotype occurred many times. Its antigen is not yet known. No base quality values were provided; no much bigger clone lies one nucleotide off. TCRdb lists the instrument as Illumina HiSeq 2500. TCR beta libraries were prepared by quantitative 5'-RACE with molecular barcodes. For the original study's pipeline: A new computational method based on a probabilistic model of VDJ rearrangement was used to identify disease-linked TCR variants. Starting from the raw public reads, TCRdb applied fastp trimming at Q25, assembled clones with MiXCR and retained in-frame beta chains. Each entry is one CDR3 protein sequence, shown with its most common DNA and genes. TCRdb, rather than the study authors, made the V and J calls. The sample table shows around 150,000 distinct CDR3 sequences, and roughly 34% are seen once. The ten largest clones represent 4.5% to 6% of the sample.

For each ankylosing spondylitis patient, the synovial fluid sample was matched to a blood sample from that same patient. Overall results and qualifications from the work: A TCR beta motif of about 8 highly homologous amino acid variants appeared characteristic of blood from ankylosing spondylitis patients. A CD8+ phenotype was shown by the disease-linked clones, which were found at relatively low frequencies in peripheral blood. Significant enrichment of the disease-linked clones was reported in matched synovial fluid samples from ankylosing spondylitis patients. Some of the motif variants had been reported before in the synovial fluid and blood of reactive arthritis patients, a finding that suggests common disease-initiation mechanisms.

Sequenced material: synovial fluid, either unsorted or a sorted T cell fraction (not recorded which). The TCR comes from a male donor with ankylosing spondylitis. The V and J segments used are TRBV7-2 and TRBJ1-1; the D gene identity is not certain. The CDR3 protein: CASSLGWRSGTEAFF. The sequenced DNA: TGTGCCAGCAGCTTAGGATGGAGGTCGGGAACTGAAGCTTTCTTT.